The 13 T cell receptor beta chains below were found in one sample sequenced in a study of tumor and adjacent non-tumor tissue in lung cancer. The library came from three nested PCR rounds adapted from ARM-PCR protocols. TCRdb independently ran MiXCR on the multiplex PCR reads; one entry per CDR3 protein. In the table there are tens of thousands of distinct CDR3 sequences, about three quarters of which are singletons. The template was RNA from unsorted bulk tissue. Sequenced input: lung tumor tissue. The receptors come from a woman between 45 and 60 years old with non-small cell lung cancer.

On this clonotype itself: The junction differs from germline at one of its ends, possibly a read error. The chain recombines TRBV29-1 with TRBJ2-7, with D perhaps assigned TRBD1 or TRBD2 (5 bases each). The CDR3 covers 11 residues. CDR1 is SQVTM, CDR2 ANQGSEA, per germline. CDR3: CSVADTYKQYF. The CDR3 DNA follows: TGCAGCGTAGCGGACACCTACAAGCAGTACTTC.

Comment on this clonotype: The junction shows a germline mismatch at one end, possibly a read error. V usage is TRBV10-2 and J usage is TRBJ2-2, with D perhaps TRBD1 or TRBD2 (5 bases each). Germline values: CDR1 WSHSY, CDR2 SAAADI. The CDR3 consists of 17 residues. This chain's CDR3 is CASSEGMGPLNTGELSF. The CDR3 DNA reads TGCGCCAGCAGTGAGGGAATGGGACCGCTGAACACCGGAGAGCTGTCTTTT.

In the case of this clonotype: A much larger clonotype is one base distant, so this may be a read error. This chain joins TRBV30 and TRBJ1-2; 7 bases are a match to TRBD1. The V and J ends lost 1 base and 5 bases, in that order; junction bases with no gene match: 13. The CDR3 runs to 16 residues. Germline CDR1 reads GTSNPN; CDR2 reads SVGIG (reference sequence). In DNA form, the CDR3 reads TGTGCCTGGAGTGGTTCCGAGACAGGGAAGTCTTATGGCTACACCTTC. Its translation is CAWSGSETGKSYGYTF.

With regard to this clonotype: At one boundary the junction diverges from the germline segment, which might be a read error. J is TRBJ2-1 and V is TRBV12-3 or TRBV12-4, with D possibly matching TRBD2 (6 bases). The length of the CDR3 is 15 residues. CDR3 loop: CACSLDSGANNEQFF. CDR3 bases: TGTGCCTGCAGTTTGGACTCGGGAGCTAACAATGAGCAGTTCTTC.

A remark on this clonotype: One end of the junction varies from germline; a read error may be responsible. This chain connects TRBV7-8 to TRBJ2-5; TRBD2 aligns across 7 bases. The CDR3 totals 17 residues. The germline gives CDR1 SGHVS, CDR2 FQNEAQ. CDR3 nucleotides: TGTGCCAGCAGCTTAGACCGGATGGGAGGGTCGGAAGAGGCCCAGTACTTC. Protein product: CASSLDRMGGSEEAQYF.

This sequence joins TRBV11-1 and TRBJ2-7; 9 bases align to TRBD1. Germline V gives CDR1 SGHAT, CDR2 FQDESV (reference sequence). This CDR3 has 15 amino acids. This CDR3 reads CLSSRTGAASYEQYF. The CDR3 nucleotides are TGTCTCAGCAGCAGGACAGGGGCGGCCTCCTACGAGCAGTACTTC.

Comments on this clonotype: Here the CDR3 omits its conserved ending phenylalanine or tryptophan, so a read error is the likely source. The V gene is TRBV11-3, the J gene TRBJ2-7; the D gene is possibly TRBD2 (6 bases). Germline values: CDR1 SGHNT, CDR2 YENEEA. V lost 9 bases and J 6 bases, leaving 15 bases between the germline ends. This CDR3 comprises 12 residues. The chain's CDR3 is CASSRGSGEQYY. The CDR3 region has the DNA TGTGCCAGTAGCCGGGGTAGCGGCGAGCAGTACTAC.

As regards this clonotype: The junction does not match germline at one end; this may be a read error. The chain recombines TRBV6-1 with TRBJ2-3; 14 positions agree with TRBD2. The CDR3 has 19 amino acids. The V gene's germline CDR1 is MNHNS and CDR2 SASEGT. The CDR3 loop is CTSTEAPGLAGVYADTQYF. The DNA of the CDR3 is TGTACCAGCACTGAAGCGCCGGGACTAGCGGGAGTATATGCAGATACGCAGTATTTT.

Concerning this clonotype: A junction boundary mismatches the germline segment, possibly from a read error. The chain has TRBV11-2 and TRBJ2-5; D is possibly TRBD2 (6 bases). This CDR3 spans 16 amino acids. Germline V CDR1 and CDR2: SGHAT, FQNNGV. The CDR3 DNA follows: TGTGCCAGCTGCCTAGGAGGGGCGGGGAACCAAGAGACCCTGTACTTC. Translated: CASCLGGAGNQETLYF.

The chain carries TRBV16 and TRBJ1-5; unclear D gene. V was trimmed by 0 bases and J by 12 bases, leaving 21 bases between them. This CDR3 contains 16 residues. Germline V gene data show CDR1 as KGHSY and CDR2 as FQNENV. CDR3 sequence reads: CASSQSLGYSNERQHF. In DNA, the CDR3 is TGTGCCAGCAGCCAATCGTTGGGTTATAGCAATGAGCGCCAGCATTTT. The variable domain in full, with the rest retrieved from reference TRBV16 and TRBJ1-5, is GEEVAQTPKHLVRGEGQKAKLYCAPIKGHSYVFWYQQVLKNEFKFLISFQNENVFDETGMPKERFSAKCLPNSPCSLEIQATKLEDSAVYFCASSQSLGYSNERQHFGDGTRLSIL.

Comments on this clonotype: The junction differs from germline at one of its ends, possibly a read error. V and J are TRBV29-1 and TRBJ2-5, with 8 positions matching TRBD1. CDR1 and CDR2 (germline): SQVTM, ANQGSEA. This CDR3 comprises 15 residues. The CDR3: CRVGGMTGDAESQYF. The DNA for the CDR3 is TGCAGAGTCGGAGGGATGACAGGGGATGCAGAGAGCCAGTACTTC.

A note on this clonotype: Its ends do not fully match the called genes, so a read error is possible. V is TRBV28 and J is TRBJ2-7; D is ambiguous. The CDR3 spans 15 residues. The V gene's germline CDR1 is MDHEN and CDR2 SYDVKM. CDR3 protein: CANSLADLVGYEQYF. The CDR3 nucleotides read TGTGCCAACAGTTTGGCAGACTTGGTTGGCTACGAGCAGTACTTC.

V and J are TRBV6-2 or TRBV6-3 and TRBJ2-1; D not resolved. The germline V gene encodes CDR1 MNHEY and CDR2 SVGEGT. This CDR3 contains 14 residues. Deletions cut 7 bases from V and 12 bases from J, with 22 bases between. The CDR3 DNA is TGTGCCAGCACTTATACGGAGAACGCAGGTGCGCAGTTCTTC. This gives the protein CASTYTENAGAQFF.